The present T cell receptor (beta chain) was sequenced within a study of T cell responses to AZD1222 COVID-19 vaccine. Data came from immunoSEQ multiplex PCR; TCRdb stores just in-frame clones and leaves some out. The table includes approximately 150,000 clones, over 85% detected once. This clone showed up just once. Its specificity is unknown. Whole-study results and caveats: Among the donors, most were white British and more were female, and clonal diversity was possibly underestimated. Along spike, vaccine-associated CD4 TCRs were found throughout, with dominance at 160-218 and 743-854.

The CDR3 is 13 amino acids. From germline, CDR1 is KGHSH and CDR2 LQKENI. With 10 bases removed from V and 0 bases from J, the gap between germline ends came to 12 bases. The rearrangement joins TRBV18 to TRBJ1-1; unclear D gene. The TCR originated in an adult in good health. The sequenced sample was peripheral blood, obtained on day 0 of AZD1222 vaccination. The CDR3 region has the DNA TGTGCCATCCGGAGCAGCCTGAACACTGAAGCTTTCTTT. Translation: CAIRSSLNTEAFF.